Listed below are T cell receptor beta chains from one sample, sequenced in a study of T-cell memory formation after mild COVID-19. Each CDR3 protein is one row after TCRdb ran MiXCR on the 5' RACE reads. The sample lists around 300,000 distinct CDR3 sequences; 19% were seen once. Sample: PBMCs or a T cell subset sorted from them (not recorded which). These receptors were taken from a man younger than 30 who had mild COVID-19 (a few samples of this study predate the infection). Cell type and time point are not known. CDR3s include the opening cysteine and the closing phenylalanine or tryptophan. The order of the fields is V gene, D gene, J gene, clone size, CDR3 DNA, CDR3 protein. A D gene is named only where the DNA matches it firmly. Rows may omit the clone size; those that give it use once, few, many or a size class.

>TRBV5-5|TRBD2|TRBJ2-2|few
TGTGCCAGCAGCTTACCTAGCGGGGTAAACACCGGGGAGCTGTTTTTT
CASSLPSGVNTGELFF
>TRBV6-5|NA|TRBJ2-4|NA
TGTGCCAGCAGTTACTCGAAGGGGGTTGGGAACATTCAGTACTTC
CASSYSKGVGNIQYF
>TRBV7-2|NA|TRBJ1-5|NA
TGTGCCAGCAGCTTCTACCCGGTAGGGGGGGAAAAGCATTTT
CASSFYPVGGEKHF
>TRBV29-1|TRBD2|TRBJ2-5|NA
TGCAGCGTTGAAGTGCGGGGGAATCCGGAGACCCAGTACTTC
CSVEVRGNPETQYF
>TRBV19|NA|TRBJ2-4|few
TGTGCCAGTAGCCTGCTCGGGTCGGGGCCTAAAAACATTCAGTACTTC
CASSLLGSGPKNIQYF
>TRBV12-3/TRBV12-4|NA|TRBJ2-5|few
TGTGCCAGCAATCCTCTTGGGGGAGAGACCCAGTACTTC
CASNPLGGETQYF
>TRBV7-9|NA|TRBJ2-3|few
TGTGCCAGCAGCTTAAAGGGCCGCTACACAGATACGCAGTATTTT
CASSLKGRYTDTQYF
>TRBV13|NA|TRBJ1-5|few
TGTGCCAGCAGCTTCGGGGAGGGTCAGCCCCAGCATTTT
CASSFGEGQPQHF
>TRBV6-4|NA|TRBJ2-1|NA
TGTGCCAGCATCTTTCAGTCGCCCACGTACAATGAGCAGTTCTTC
CASIFQSPTYNEQFF
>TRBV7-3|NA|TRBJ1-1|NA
TGTGCCAGCAGCTTAACCCCCAGCACTGAAGCTTTCTTT
CASSLTPSTEAFF